These T cell receptor beta chains were read from a single sample in a study of blood T cell repertoires in COVID-19. The protocol was immunoSEQ multiplex PCR, while the TCRdb copy is restricted to in-frame clones and leaves out a portion. The data show 80,000 to 95,000 clones, roughly 87% seen once. Sequenced material: peripheral blood. The receptor set was obtained from a woman between 45 and 65 years old with active or convalescent COVID-19. CDR3s leave out the opening cysteine and the closing phenylalanine or tryptophan.

TRBV6-2/TRBV6-3 | ASSYELAGAETQY
TRBV6-5 | ASSYGGGGTDTQY
TRBV30 | AWSSLRGTDTQY
TRBV27 | ASSLSIPGGTMNTEAF
TRBV3-1/TRBV3-2 | ASSQVWLAGATDTQY
TRBV6-2/TRBV6-3 | ASSSGVDRHYGYT
TRBV19 | ASSMDRGVSGSPLH
TRBV6-5 | ASSQFTGELF
TRBV30 | AWTGYLNTEAF
TRBV5-1 | ASSSGTANTEAF
TRBV3-1/TRBV3-2 | ASGGLVQETQY
TRBV18 | ASSHDRDRGYT
TRBV6-2/TRBV6-3 | ASSYPRGGPGKDTQY
TRBV7-2 | ASSPVGGRLTNYEQY
TRBV19 | ASSIWSSYNSPLH
TRBV5-6 | ASRETGTGGADTQY
TRBV9 | ASSVEGFVRANEQF
TRBV14 | ASSFLGTNSGNTIY
TRBV4-3 | ASSQNAASGASTDTQY
TRBV6-6 | ASSRPDRVLLVNTEAF
TRBV24-1 | ATSATSGGARELF
TRBV29-1 | SVSDGQFNQPQH
TRBV27 | ASQRTGGSYYGYT
TRBV6-2/TRBV6-3 | ASSSNAGLAGTYNEQF
TRBV2 | ASSERGGTDTQY
TRBV13 | ASSSDSPEQY
TRBV7-7 | ASSLAWRGGTDTQY
TRBV6-2/TRBV6-3 | ASSYSRDSNQPQH
TRBV9 | ASKATPANTEAF
TRBV21-1 | ASSKAAGPDGEKLF
TRBV19 | ASSNHRNTEAF
TRBV19 | ASSTRQRYSNQPQH
TRBV19 | ASSPQSYNSPLH
TRBV27 | ASSSWGLRTEAF
TRBV3-1/TRBV3-2 | ASSDSSYEQY
TRBV9 | ASSVRDREGSPLH
TRBV6-5 | ASSYDREGGYT
TRBV18 | ASLNQETQY
TRBV7-8 | ASSLPYRGLSEAF
TRBV19 | ASSDRATPLH
TRBV4-3 | ASSQEQGRKLF
TRBV7-2 | ASSLDRALSYEQY
TRBV4-3 | ASSQGAGTLTEAF
TRBV20-1 | SASRGRNTEAF
TRBV4-1 | ASSQERDRVVPGANVLT
TRBV11-2 | ASSLVAGGLADTQY
TRBV23-1 | ASPSRSPLH
TRBV5-4 | ASSLAGAGGGYGYT
TRBV7-9 | ASSSGNGELF